What follows are 32 T cell receptor beta chains derived from one specimen sequenced in a study of tumor-infiltrating lymphocytes in localized non-small cell lung cancer. Sequenced by immunoSEQ multiplex PCR; TCRdb stores in-frame clones only, minus some. The sample includes about 24,000 clones, approximately 59% of them seen just once. The sample consisted of lung tumor tissue. Receptor source: a human donor with non-small cell lung cancer.

V is TRBV18 and J is TRBJ1-5, with unresolved D. Trimming pared 2 bases from V and 5 bases from J, leaving 10 bases between. This CDR3 is 14 amino acids long. CDR1 KGHSH and CDR2 LQKENI come from the germline V gene. The CDR3 DNA is TGTGCCAGCTCACCATCTCTGGTGGATCAGCCCCAGCATTTT. Translated: CASSPSLVDQPQHF.

J is TRBJ2-7 and V is TRBV27, with TRBD2 as a possible D gene (6 bases). V gave up 6 bases and J gave up 3 bases, with 21 bases separating them. The germline gives CDR1 MNHEY, CDR2 SMNVEV (reference sequence). This CDR3 is 16 amino acids long. In DNA, the CDR3 is TGTGCCAGCAGAAGAGGTTTAGCGGACAAAGACTACGAGCAGTACTTC. It translates to CASRRGLADKDYEQYF.

The CDR3 loop reads CASSPGEGDIQYF. The CDR3, as DNA: TGTGCCAGCTCACCGGGAGAAGGGGACATTCAGTACTTC. This chain links TRBV18 with TRBJ2-4, with D perhaps given as TRBD1 or TRBD2 (5 bases each). Trimming removed 3 bases at V and 8 bases at J, with 11 bases between. Germline-derived CDR1 and CDR2 are KGHSH and LQKENI. The CDR3 is 13 amino acids.

The rearrangement joins TRBV29-1 to TRBJ2-5; D unresolved. Germline lookup yields CDR1 SQVTM and CDR2 ANQGSEA. The CDR3 sequence is 12 residues long. V lost 2 bases and J lost 5, with 9 bases in between. The CDR3 DNA follows: TGCAGCGTTGAAATAACGACGGAGACCCAGTACTTC. Translation gives CSVEITTETQYF.

The chain carries TRBV2 and TRBJ2-6; D unresolved. Germline loops: CDR1 SNHLY, CDR2 FYNNEI. The V end was cut by 6 bases, the J end by 4 bases, with 10 bases between. The CDR3 has 14 amino acids. The CDR3 sequence is CASSPRMGANVLTF. The CDR3 bases are TGTGCCAGCAGCCCCCGGATGGGGGCCAACGTCCTGACTTTC.

The chain carries TRBV5-1 and TRBJ1-5; D not certain. Germline V gene data show CDR1 as SGHRS and CDR2 as YFSETQ. CDR3 size: 15 residues. The ends were cut back, 0 bases at V and 0 bases at J, with 7 bases in the middle. CDR3 nucleotides: TGCGCCAGCAGCTTGGAAGGGAGTAGCAATCAGCCCCAGCATTTT. Encoded protein: CASSLEGSSNQPQHF.

This rearrangement joins TRBV7-9 to TRBJ2-7; 10 bases fit TRBD2. V lost 3 bases to trimming and J lost 2 bases; unmatched junction nucleotides: 4. Germline CDR1 and CDR2: SEHNR and FQNEAQ (reference sequence). This CDR3 has 15 residues. The CDR3 sequence is CASSLISGRAYEQYF. CDR3 DNA: TGTGCCAGCAGCTTGATCAGCGGGAGGGCCTACGAGCAGTACTTC.

This sequence joins TRBV19 and TRBJ2-7, with D possibly being TRBD2 (5 bases). CDR3 length equals 13 residues. Germline V CDR1 and CDR2: LNHDA, SQIVND (reference sequence). V was trimmed by 2 bases and J by 5 bases, leaving 10 bases between them. CDR3 protein: CASSITAENEQYF. In nucleotides, the CDR3 is TGTGCCAGTAGTATAACAGCGGAAAACGAGCAGTACTTC.

V usage is TRBV5-1 and J usage is TRBJ2-7; weak D call: TRBD1 (5 bases). This CDR3 has 13 amino acids. The germline V gene has CDR1 SGHRS and CDR2 YFSETQ. Trimming stripped 4 bases from V and 0 bases from J, with 8 bases between. CDR3 residues: CASSADNSYEQYF. The CDR3 coding sequence is TGCGCCAGCAGCGCGGACAACTCCTACGAGCAGTACTTC. Combining the CDR3 with reference TRBV5-1 and TRBJ2-7 gives the whole variable domain KAGVTQTPRYLIKTRGQQVTLSCSPISGHRSVSWYQQTPGQGLQFLFEYFSETQRNKGNFPGRFSGRQFSNSRSEMNVSTLELGDSALYLCASSADNSYEQYFGPGTRLTVT.

The chain has TRBV11-2 and TRBJ1-2; D is perhaps TRBD1 (6 bases). With 4 bases removed from V and 5 bases from J, the gap between germline ends came to 11 bases. Germline V gives CDR1 SGHAT, CDR2 FQNNGV. The CDR3 runs 13 residues. The DNA for the CDR3 is TGTGCCAGCAGCTCACAGGGTACTTATGGCTACACCTTC. Translation gives CASSSQGTYGYTF.

This clone was seen only a few times. In DNA, the CDR3 is TGTGCCAGCAGTTCGACAGGGGCGGGTACTGAAGCTTTCTTT. Its protein product is CASSSTGAGTEAFF. The V call is TRBV27, the J call TRBJ1-1; 8 nucleotides align to TRBD1. The CDR3 runs to 14 residues. Trimming removed 4 bases from V and 5 bases from J; junction bases left unmatched: 6. Germline CDR1 MNHEY, CDR2 SMNVEV (reference sequence).

The chain couples TRBV30 to TRBJ1-4, with TRBD1 identical over 7 bases. The CDR3 runs to 12 residues. Looked up from germline, CDR1 is GTSNPN and CDR2 is SVGIG (reference sequence). The J segment lost 9 bases and the V segment lost 5 bases, leaving 6 bases of the junction unmatched. The CDR3 protein is CAWGATGQKLFF. The CDR3 region has the DNA TGTGCCTGGGGGGCGACAGGGCAAAAACTGTTTTTT.

CDR3 loop: CASSLVGGEDTQYF. The CDR3 DNA sequence: TGCGCCAGCAGCTTAGTGGGGGGAGAAGATACGCAGTATTTT. This chain connects TRBV5-1 to TRBJ2-3; tentative D call: TRBD2 (6 bases). The length of the CDR3 is 14 residues. Germline V CDR1 and CDR2: SGHRS, YFSETQ. With 2 bases removed from V and 5 bases from J, the gap between germline ends came to 12 bases. The variable domain in full, with the rest retrieved from reference TRBV5-1 and TRBJ2-3, is KAGVTQTPRYLIKTRGQQVTLSCSPISGHRSVSWYQQTPGQGLQFLFEYFSETQRNKGNFPGRFSGRQFSNSRSEMNVSTLELGDSALYLCASSLVGGEDTQYFGPGTRLTVL.

V usage is TRBV7-9 and J usage is TRBJ2-2; D not resolved. V dropped 5 bases and J dropped 6 bases, with 4 bases sitting between them. The CDR3 extends over 11 amino acids. The germline V gene encodes CDR1 SEHNR and CDR2 FQNEAQ (reference sequence). The CDR3 loop reads CASSPAGELFF. As DNA, the CDR3 is TGTGCCAGCAGCCCTGCCGGGGAGCTGTTTTTT.

This clone has more than one count but fewer than ten. The chain couples TRBV4-1 to TRBJ1-5; TRBD1 might be the D (6 bases). This CDR3 spans 16 amino acids. Germline V CDR1 and CDR2: MGHRA, YSYEKL. The germline V and J ends were trimmed by 1 base and 3 bases, with 13 bases remaining between them. CDR3: CASSQVETGPNQPQHF. The CDR3 DNA reads TGCGCCAGCAGCCAAGTGGAGACAGGCCCCAATCAGCCCCAGCATTTT.

CDR3 sequence reads: CASRPVGTGDEAFF. DNA for the CDR3: TGTGCCAGTAGACCCGTGGGTACAGGGGATGAGGCTTTCTTT. The rearrangement links TRBV19 to TRBJ1-1, with 7 bases aligning to TRBD1. Trimming took 6 bases from V and 11 from J; bases not matched to a gene: 15. The CDR3 consists of 14 residues. Germline-derived CDR1 and CDR2 are LNHDA and SQIVND (reference sequence).

For the CDR3, the DNA is TGTGCCAGTAGTATACAGGGAATCGGGGAGCTGTTTTTT. Its translation is CASSIQGIGELFF. The chain employs TRBV19 and TRBJ2-2; D might be TRBD1 (5 bases). The CDR3 extends over 13 amino acids. Germline values: CDR1 LNHDA, CDR2 SQIVND (reference sequence). Trimming cost V 2 bases and J 7 bases, with 8 bases left between them.

The V and J genes are TRBV5-1 and TRBJ1-1; maybe TRBD1 (5 bases). The ends were cut back, 3 bases at V and 1 base at J, with 10 bases in the middle. The CDR3 totals 14 residues. Germline V CDR1 and CDR2: SGHRS, YFSETQ. CDR3 bases: TGCGCCAGCAGCTCTGGTACAGGGAACACTGAAGCTTTCTTT. This gives the protein CASSSGTGNTEAFF. The full variable domain, completed using reference TRBV5-1 and TRBJ1-1, is KAGVTQTPRYLIKTRGQQVTLSCSPISGHRSVSWYQQTPGQGLQFLFEYFSETQRNKGNFPGRFSGRQFSNSRSEMNVSTLELGDSALYLCASSSGTGNTEAFFGQGTRLTVV.

This clone came up a few times. J is TRBJ1-2 and V is TRBV28, with D tentatively TRBD1 (5 bases). The CDR3 has 12 residues. The germline gives CDR1 MDHEN, CDR2 SYDVKM. Trimming took 8 bases from V and 2 from J, leaving 9 bases between them. The CDR3 region is CASGAGNYGYTF. The CDR3 coding sequence is TGTGCCAGCGGGGCCGGGAACTATGGCTACACCTTC.

A few counts support this clone. The rearrangement uses TRBV18 and TRBJ2-3; D gene unclear. Germline V gives CDR1 KGHSH, CDR2 LQKENI. This CDR3 spans 14 amino acids. V lost 2 bases and J 4 bases, leaving 10 bases between the germline ends. CDR3 sequence (DNA): TGTGCCAGCTCACCAAATGGGATAGCAGATACGCAGTATTTT. As protein: CASSPNGIADTQYF.

The chain links TRBV19 to TRBJ2-2; 8 nucleotides line up with TRBD2. The CDR3 consists of 16 residues. From germline, CDR1 is LNHDA and CDR2 SQIVND (reference sequence). The trim removed 4 bases at V and 7 bases at J, leaving 11 bases unmatched. The CDR3 DNA sequence: TGTGCCAGTAGTAGGAGCGGGAGAAAGGTGGTCGGGGAGCTGTTTTTT. Its translation is CASSRSGRKVVGELFF.

This rearrangement joins TRBV27 to TRBJ2-1, with 14 bases matching TRBD2. Germline loops: CDR1 MNHEY, CDR2 SMNVEV (reference sequence). Losses at the gene ends were 3 bases for V and 7 bases for J; bases not matched to a gene: 11. This CDR3 is 18 amino acids long. CDR3 loop: CASSFPSGLAGVENEQFF. The CDR3 nucleotides read TGTGCCAGCAGTTTCCCTTCGGGACTAGCGGGAGTTGAGAATGAGCAGTTCTTC.

The chain couples TRBV7-9 to TRBJ2-5; D uncertain. Deletions cut 4 bases from V and 9 bases from J, with 24 bases between. Germline CDR1 is SEHNR and CDR2 is FQNEAQ (reference sequence). This CDR3 has 16 residues. CDR3 region: CASSSTKTHYYGAQYF. The CDR3 region has the DNA TGTGCCAGCAGCTCCACAAAGACCCACTATTATGGAGCCCAGTACTTC.

A word on this clone: The same CDR3 also results from other DNA sequences found in this sample. V and J are TRBV5-1 and TRBJ2-7; TRBD2 matches 11 bases. The CDR3 is made up of 17 amino acids. The V segment lost 1 base and the J segment 0 bases; nucleotides outside the gene matches: 6. Germline V lookup: CDR1 SGHRS, CDR2 YFSETQ. CDR3 loop: CASSLPLLAGGSYEQYF. The CDR3 bases are TGCGCCAGCAGCTTGCCCCTCCTAGCGGGAGGCTCCTACGAGCAGTACTTC.

This clone was recorded only once. The chain joins TRBV6-1 to TRBJ2-1, with 11 bases matching TRBD2. V was clipped by 3 bases and J by 7 bases; unmatched bases: 14. The CDR3 has 18 amino acids. Germline assignment: CDR1 MNHNS and CDR2 SASEGT. This chain's CDR3 is CASSDILAGGGTRNEQFF. CDR3 DNA sequence: TGTGCCAGCAGTGACATCCTAGCGGGAGGCGGAACGCGAAATGAGCAGTTCTTC.

This clone has a handful of counts. As DNA, the CDR3 is TGCAGTGCTACACTAGCGGGTAAGCAGTTCTTC. Amino acid sequence: CSATLAGKQFF. The V and J genes are TRBV20-1 and TRBJ2-1; 9 nucleotides line up with TRBD2. Germline CDR1 and CDR2: DFQATT and SNEGSKA (reference sequence). V lost 4 bases to trimming and J lost 11 bases; unmatched junction nucleotides: 3. This CDR3 comprises 11 residues.

This clone was detected only a few times. The chain couples TRBV5-1 to TRBJ2-7; 8 bases agree with TRBD2. The CDR3 runs to 15 residues. Germline assignment: CDR1 SGHRS and CDR2 YFSETQ. V lost 4 bases and J lost 2; bases outside the gene matches: 8. CDR3 bases: TGCGCCAGCAGCACCGGCATAGCGGGACCCTACGAGCAGTACTTC. Its protein product is CASSTGIAGPYEQYF.

This clone was observed a few times. V gene TRBV6-1 combines with J gene TRBJ1-2; D is undetermined. The germline V gene encodes CDR1 MNHNS and CDR2 SASEGT. The V end lost 2 bases, the J end lost 3 bases, and 10 bases lay between the germline ends. The CDR3 contains 14 residues. CDR3 region: CASSEMKGYYGYTF. The CDR3 DNA follows: TGTGCCAGCAGTGAAATGAAGGGTTACTATGGCTACACCTTC.

This clone showed up just a few times. One end of the junction fails to match germline, which may point to a read error. V is TRBV7-7 and J is TRBJ2-7, with a weak D call TRBD1 (6 bases). Germline-derived CDR1 and CDR2 are SSHAT and FNYEAQ (reference sequence). The CDR3 consists of 14 residues. The CDR3 region is CASSYTGQSSEQYF. The CDR3 region has the DNA TGTGCCAGCAGCTACACCGGACAGTCCTCCGAGCAGTACTTC.

This chain uses TRBV6-1 with TRBJ2-5; 9 positions match TRBD2. This CDR3 region has 15 residues. Trimming took 6 bases from V and 2 from J; bases not matched to a gene: 7. Germline V CDR1 and CDR2: MNHNS, SASEGT. The CDR3 loop reads CASRNPTSGQETQYF. The CDR3 DNA reads as TGTGCCAGCAGGAACCCGACTAGCGGACAAGAGACCCAGTACTTC.

The rearrangement joins TRBV5-4 to TRBJ2-1, with D perhaps matching TRBD2 (7 bases). The V gene lost 2 bases and the J gene lost 7 bases, with 10 bases spanning the gap. The CDR3 consists of 13 residues. From germline, CDR1 is SGHNT and CDR2 YYREEE (reference sequence). CDR3 sequence reads: CASSFRGGNEQFF. CDR3 nucleotide sequence: TGTGCCAGCAGCTTCAGGGGAGGGAATGAGCAGTTCTTC.

The V call is TRBV7-3, the J call TRBJ1-2; D perhaps matches TRBD1 (5 bases). CDR3 length: 12 residues. The germline V gene encodes CDR1 SGHTA and CDR2 FQGTGA. V lost 3 bases and J 8 bases, leaving 10 bases between the germline ends. CDR3 bases: TGTGCCAGCAGCTTCGCAGGGCGAGGCTACACCTTC. Amino acids: CASSFAGRGYTF.